This T cell receptor beta chain was documented in a study of OX40 agonist ivuxolimab in advanced cancers. On the study more broadly: In this trial design, patients received ivuxolimab intravenously at 0.01 to 10 mg/kg every 2 weeks.

The assay was immunoSEQ multiplex PCR, and TCRdb's table has in-frame clones only and misses some. The sample consists of approximately 160,000 clones, 90% to 95% of them appearing once. Germline values: CDR1 MDHEN, CDR2 SYDVKM. This CDR3 spans 12 amino acids. The ends were cut back, 8 bases at V and 1 base at J, with 8 bases in the middle. Autoimmune disease history or systemic immunosuppression led to patients being barred. Comments on this clone: Antigen specificity is unknown.

Study-level results: Low normalized T-cell clonal expansion was also seen in some nonresponders. Compared with CD4+, CD8+ T cells on average had more expanded clones.

The rearrangement links TRBV28 to TRBJ1-1; D unclear. Here the sequenced sample was CD4+ or CD8+ T cells sorted from blood, taken in a trial of the OX40 agonist ivuxolimab. This sequence was found in an adult with an advanced solid tumor such as melanoma, head and neck, liver or kidney cancer. CDR3 loop: CASGLGNTEAFF. For the CDR3, the DNA is TGTGCCAGCGGCTTAGGGAACACTGAAGCTTTCTTT.